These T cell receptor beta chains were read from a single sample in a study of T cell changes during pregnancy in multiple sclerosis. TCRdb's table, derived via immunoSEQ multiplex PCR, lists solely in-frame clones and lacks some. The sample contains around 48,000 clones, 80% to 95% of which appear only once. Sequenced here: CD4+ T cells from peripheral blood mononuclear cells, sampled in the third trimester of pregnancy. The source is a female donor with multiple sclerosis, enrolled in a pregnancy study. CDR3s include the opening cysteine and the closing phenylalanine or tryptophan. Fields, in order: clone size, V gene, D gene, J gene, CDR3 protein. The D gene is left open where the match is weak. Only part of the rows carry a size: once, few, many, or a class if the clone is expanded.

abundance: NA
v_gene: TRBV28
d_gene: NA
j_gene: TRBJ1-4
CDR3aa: CASSGLEEKLFF

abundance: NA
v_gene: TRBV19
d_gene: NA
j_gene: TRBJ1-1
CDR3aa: CASSFSRGGTEAFF

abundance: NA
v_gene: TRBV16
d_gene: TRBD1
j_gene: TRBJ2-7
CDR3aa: CASSQNWGTGFSYEQYF

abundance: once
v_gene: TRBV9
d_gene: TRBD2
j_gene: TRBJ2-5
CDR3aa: CASSVGLAGGFQETQYF

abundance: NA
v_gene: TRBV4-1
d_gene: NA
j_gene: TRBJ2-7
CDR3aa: CASSQAGTRYYEQYF

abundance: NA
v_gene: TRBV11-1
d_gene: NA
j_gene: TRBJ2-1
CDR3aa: CASNPLGGVLVNEQFF

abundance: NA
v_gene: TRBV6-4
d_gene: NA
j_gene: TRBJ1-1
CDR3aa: CASSRGFGTEAFF

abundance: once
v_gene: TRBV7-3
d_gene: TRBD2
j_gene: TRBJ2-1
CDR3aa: CASSLSGLAGREQFF

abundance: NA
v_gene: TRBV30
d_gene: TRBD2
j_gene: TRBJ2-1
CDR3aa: CAWGHPAGGTTKYNEQFF

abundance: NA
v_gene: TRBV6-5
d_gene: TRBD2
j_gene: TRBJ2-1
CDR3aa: CASKDSGIREQFF

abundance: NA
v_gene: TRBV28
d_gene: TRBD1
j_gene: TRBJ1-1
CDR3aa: CASSLLQGTPEAFF

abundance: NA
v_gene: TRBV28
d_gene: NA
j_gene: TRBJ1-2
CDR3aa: CASSLGGGGGHGYTF

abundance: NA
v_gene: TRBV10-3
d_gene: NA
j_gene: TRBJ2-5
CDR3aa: CAISEEYQETQYF

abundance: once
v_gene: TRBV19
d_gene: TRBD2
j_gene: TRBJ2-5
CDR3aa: CASSIDGGLGETQYF

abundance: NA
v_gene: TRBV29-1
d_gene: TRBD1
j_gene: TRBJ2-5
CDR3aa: CSVAGTAVFETQYF

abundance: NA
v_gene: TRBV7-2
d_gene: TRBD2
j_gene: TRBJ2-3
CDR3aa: CASSFSGSTDTQYF

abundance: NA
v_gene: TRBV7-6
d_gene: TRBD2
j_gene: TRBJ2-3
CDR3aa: CASGASGRFGTDTQYF

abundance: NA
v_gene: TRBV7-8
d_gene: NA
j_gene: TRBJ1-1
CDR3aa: CASSHTPNTEAFF

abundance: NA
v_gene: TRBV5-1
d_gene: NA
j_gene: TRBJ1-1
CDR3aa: CASSLDIRGGMNTEAFF

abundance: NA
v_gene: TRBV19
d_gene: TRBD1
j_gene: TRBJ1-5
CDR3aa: CASTGGYQPQHF

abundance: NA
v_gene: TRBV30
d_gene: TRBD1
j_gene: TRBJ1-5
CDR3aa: CAWSVRDSHQPQHF

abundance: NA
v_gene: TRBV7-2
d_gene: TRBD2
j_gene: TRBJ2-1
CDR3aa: CASSFHMRREFSEQFF

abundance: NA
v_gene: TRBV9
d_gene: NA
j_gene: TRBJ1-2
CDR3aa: CASSTGSRTARIYGYTF

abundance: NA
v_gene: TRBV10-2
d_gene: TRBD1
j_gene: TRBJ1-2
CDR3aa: CASTDRDNYGYTF

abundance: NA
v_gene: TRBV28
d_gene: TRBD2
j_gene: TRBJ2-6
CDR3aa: CASSLPLAGHEGSGANVLTF

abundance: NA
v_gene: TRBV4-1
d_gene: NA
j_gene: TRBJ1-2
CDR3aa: CASSQEANTNYGYTF

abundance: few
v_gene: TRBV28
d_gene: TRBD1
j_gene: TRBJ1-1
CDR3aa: CASTRPGQGLLNTEAFF

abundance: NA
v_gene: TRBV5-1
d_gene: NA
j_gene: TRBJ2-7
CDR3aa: CASSSSRGNGEQYF

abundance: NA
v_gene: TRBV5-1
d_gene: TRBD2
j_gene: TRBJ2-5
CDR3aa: CASSFGLAGETQYF

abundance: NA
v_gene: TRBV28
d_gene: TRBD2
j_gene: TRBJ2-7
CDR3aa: CASSLWLADAYEQYF

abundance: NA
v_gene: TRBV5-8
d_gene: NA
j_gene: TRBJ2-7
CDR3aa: CASSLAFRTTYEQYF

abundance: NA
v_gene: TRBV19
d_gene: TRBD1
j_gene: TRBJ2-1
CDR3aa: CASKRDRGYNEQFF

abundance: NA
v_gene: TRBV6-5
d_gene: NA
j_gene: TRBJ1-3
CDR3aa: CASSRDTASGNTIYF

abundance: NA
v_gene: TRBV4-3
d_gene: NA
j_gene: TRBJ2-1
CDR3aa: CASSQESLNEQFF

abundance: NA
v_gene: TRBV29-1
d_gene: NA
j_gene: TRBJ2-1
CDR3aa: CSVEPAGTSYNEQFF

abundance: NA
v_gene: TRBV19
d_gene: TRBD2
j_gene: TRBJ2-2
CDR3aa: CASSPEPRDRGLAGVNTGELFF

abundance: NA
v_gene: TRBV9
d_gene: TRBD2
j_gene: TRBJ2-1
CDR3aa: CASSVVRLAGVNEQFF

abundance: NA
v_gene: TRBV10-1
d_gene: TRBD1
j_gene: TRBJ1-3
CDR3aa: CASINKGQGSINTIYF

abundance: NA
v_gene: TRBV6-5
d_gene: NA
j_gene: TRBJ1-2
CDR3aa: CASTNSAETYGYTF

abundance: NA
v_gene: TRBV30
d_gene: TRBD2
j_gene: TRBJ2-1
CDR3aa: CAWRLAGGPREQFF

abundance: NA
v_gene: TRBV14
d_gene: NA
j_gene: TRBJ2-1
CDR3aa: CASSQDQRWYNEQFF

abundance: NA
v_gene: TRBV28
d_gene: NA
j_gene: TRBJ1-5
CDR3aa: CASSLSPATNQPQHF

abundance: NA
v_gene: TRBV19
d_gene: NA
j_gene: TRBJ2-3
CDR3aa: CASSMAPSTDTQYF

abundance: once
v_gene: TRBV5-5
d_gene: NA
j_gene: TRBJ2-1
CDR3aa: CASSPSPQRNTYNEQFF

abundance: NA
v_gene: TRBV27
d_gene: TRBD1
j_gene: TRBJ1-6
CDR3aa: CASRESQGDYNSPLHF

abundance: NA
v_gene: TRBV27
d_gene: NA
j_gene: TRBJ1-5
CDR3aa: CASSLYGQPQHF

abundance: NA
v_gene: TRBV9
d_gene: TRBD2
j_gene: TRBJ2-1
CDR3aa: CASSVESAGGLPHEQFF

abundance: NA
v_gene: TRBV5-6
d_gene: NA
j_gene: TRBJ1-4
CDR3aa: CASSLWGGGPEKLFF

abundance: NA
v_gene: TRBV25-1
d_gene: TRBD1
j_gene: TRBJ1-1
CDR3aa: CASSPWTGPHAEAFF

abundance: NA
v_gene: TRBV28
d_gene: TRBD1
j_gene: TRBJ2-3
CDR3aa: CASTHRGPDTQYF

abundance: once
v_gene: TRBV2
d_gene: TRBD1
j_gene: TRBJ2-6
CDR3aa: CASKGQGASGANVLTF

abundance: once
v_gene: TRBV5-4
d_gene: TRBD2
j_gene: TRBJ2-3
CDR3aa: CASSLAGVGADTQYF

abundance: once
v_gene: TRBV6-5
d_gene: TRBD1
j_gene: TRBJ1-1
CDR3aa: CASSEQGVTFF

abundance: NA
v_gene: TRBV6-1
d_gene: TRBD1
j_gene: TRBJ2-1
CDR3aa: CASSEDRGIRFF

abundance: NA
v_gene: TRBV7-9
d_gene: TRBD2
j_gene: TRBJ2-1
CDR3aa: CASSLGRTSHNEQFF

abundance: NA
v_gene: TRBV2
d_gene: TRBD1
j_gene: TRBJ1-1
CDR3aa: CASILQGHGTEAFF

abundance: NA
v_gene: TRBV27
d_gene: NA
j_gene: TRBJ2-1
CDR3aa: CASSLIGAHNEQFF